The 6 T cell receptor beta chains reported below all come from one sample, sequenced in a study of blood T cell repertoires in COVID-19. The protocol was immunoSEQ multiplex PCR, while the TCRdb copy is restricted to in-frame clones and leaves out a portion. The table shows some 300,000 clones, with around 89% occurring only once. The material sequenced was peripheral blood. These receptors originate from a woman aged 25 to 39 who had recovered from COVID-19.

The rearrangement uses TRBV7-9 and TRBJ2-3, with D perhaps TRBD2 (6 bases). Germline V gives CDR1 SEHNR, CDR2 FQNEAQ (reference sequence). This CDR3 region has 15 residues. V lost 1 base to trimming and J lost 5 bases, with 13 bases between them. This CDR3 is CASSLVGRGVDTQYF. The CDR3, as DNA: TGTGCCAGCAGCTTAGTGGGGCGGGGCGTAGATACGCAGTATTTT.

The genes are TRBV19 and TRBJ2-2, with D possibly being TRBD1 (6 bases). The length of the CDR3 is 14 residues. Germline V gene data show CDR1 as LNHDA and CDR2 as SQIVND (reference sequence). Trimming shortened V by 5 bases and J by 6 bases, and 13 bases separated the two germline ends. This chain's CDR3 is CASSPPTGPGELFF. The CDR3 nucleotides read TGTGCCAGTAGTCCACCTACAGGGCCCGGGGAGCTGTTTTTT. Drawing the rest from reference TRBV19 and TRBJ2-2, the complete variable domain is DGGITQSPKYLFRKEGQNVTLSCEQNLNHDAMYWYRQDPGQGLRLIYYSQIVNDFQKGDIAEGYSVSREKKESFPLTVTSAQKNPTAFYLCASSPPTGPGELFFGEGSRLTVL.

The chain recombines TRBV7-8 with TRBJ2-5, with D maybe TRBD2 (5 bases). This CDR3 comprises 16 residues. The V gene lost 5 bases and the J gene lost 4 bases, with 20 bases spanning the gap. The germline CDR1 and CDR2 sequences are SGHVS and FQNEAQ. The CDR3 reads CASSPRGARPGETQYF. The CDR3 DNA follows: TGTGCCAGCAGCCCCCGGGGAGCGCGCCCCGGAGAGACCCAGTACTTC.

J is TRBJ2-7 and V is TRBV28; D is uncertain. Germline loops: CDR1 MDHEN, CDR2 SYDVKM. V shed 6 bases and J shed 6 bases, with 12 bases lying between them. The length of the CDR3 is 12 residues. CDR3 coding DNA: TGTGCCAGCAGCCGAGACATCTCCGAGCAGTACTTC. This gives the protein CASSRDISEQYF.

The gene calls are TRBV7-9 and TRBJ2-1; weak D call: TRBD2 (6 bases). The CDR3 is made up of 16 amino acids. Germline V gene data show CDR1 as SEHNR and CDR2 as FQNEAQ (reference sequence). Trimming removed 5 bases at V and 0 bases at J, with 14 bases between. The CDR3 sequence: CASSAAGTFSYNEQFF. DNA for the CDR3: TGTGCCAGCAGCGCCGCCGGGACTTTCTCCTACAATGAGCAGTTCTTC.

This clone came up once. This chain uses TRBV6-5 with TRBJ1-1; TRBD1 is a possible D gene (6 bases). CDR1 is MNHEY and CDR2 is SVGAGI in the germline V gene. The CDR3 extends over 12 amino acids. Trimming removed 5 bases at V and 3 bases at J, with 7 bases between. Written as DNA, the CDR3 is TGTGCCAGCAGTCGGACAGACACTGAAGCTTTCTTT. This codes for CASSRTDTEAFF.